A single T cell receptor beta chain is shown here with its context. The entry originates in a study of blood T cell repertoires in COVID-19. About the research overall: The cDNA or gDNA used as material had been derived from T cells, B-cell-depleted T cells, or PBMCs.

CDR1 is MDHEN and CDR2 is SYDVKM in the germline V gene. V was pared by 2 bases and J by 4 bases, with 29 bases between. The CDR3 contains 20 residues. How the authors handled the data: Amplification with reference gene primers provided the estimates of nucleated cell counts. TCRdb's table, derived via immunoSEQ multiplex PCR, lists solely in-frame clones and lacks some. D and trimming were read from the DNA, whereas the V and J calls and clone size are those reported in that table. The repertoire includes 70,000 to 90,000 clones, 83% of them detected once, and roughly 10% sits in the top ten. Specimen: peripheral blood. The chain is built from TRBV28 and TRBJ1-2; TRBD1 might be the D (6 bases). This clonotype was sampled from a human donor in a cohort sampled during active COVID-19. The CDR3 here is CASSLPRGSPIYAGIYGYTF. Here the CDR3 DNA reads TGTGCCAGCAGTTTACCCAGGGGAAGCCCTATTTATGCCGGCATCTATGGCTACACCTTC.